This T cell receptor beta chain was recovered during a study of shared clonotypes between healthy human individuals. Points from the study as a whole: Sampling was confined to blood; repertoires within tissues likely differ. Large sequencing depth failed to make sorted-subset sequencing complete, rarefaction showed.

It was CD45RO-negative cells, positively selected for CCR7, that made up naive CD8 cells, with terminally differentiated effector memory CD45RA+ cells excluded. The data were produced by immunoSEQ multiplex PCR, yet TCRdb's version contains in-frame clones alone and is incomplete. The sample lists about 2.1 million clones, around 95% seen once, with around 1.8% in the top ten. The ends were cut back, 0 bases at V and 3 bases at J, with 6 bases in the middle. The CDR3 length is 13 residues. Germline lookup yields CDR1 PRHDT and CDR2 FYEKMQ (reference sequence). About this clone: The antigen is not known.

Sample: naive CD8+ T cells from PBMCs. The chain combines TRBV13 with TRBJ2-7; D remains unclear. The source is a man aged 18 to 30 in good health. Some clones in this sample may be carry-over from other donors' samples. Here the CDR3 reads CASSLGLGYEQYF. CDR3 in DNA: TGTGCCAGCAGCTTAGGCCTTGGCTACGAGCAGTACTTC.